The clone carrying this TCR beta chain appeared once. The antigen is not known. This entry belongs to a study of regulatory T cells in long-lasting Graves disease. Study-level information: Those with persistent Graves' disease had received antithyroid drugs for over 5 years with positive TSH receptor antibodies. Study conclusions and caveats: Favored usage of TRBV28, TRBJ1-2 and TRBJ2-5 was recorded in persistent disease.

The time point is: persistent/refractory GD, antithyroid drugs over 5 years with positive TRAb. Extracted RNA from PBMCs served as the source of the TCR library. Peripheral blood, Nine milliliters per patient, was collected in EDTA tubes. In building TCR beta libraries, iRepertoire HTBI primers were used together with Arm-PCR of CDR3 regions. TCRdb re-called the multiplex PCR reads with MiXCR, one entry per CDR3 protein. The data contain 700,000 or so distinct CDR3 sequences, 25% to 30% of them seen just once; the ten biggest clones take up 40% to 55%. The CDR3 covers 13 residues. V was cut by 4 bases and J by 3 bases, with 10 bases left in between. Per germline, CDR1 SGHRS and CDR2 YFSETQ.

The sample was peripheral blood mononuclear cells (PBMCs), taken when the disease was refractory, from a patient treated with antithyroid drugs. The chain combines TRBV5-1 with TRBJ1-1; D unresolved. This TCR derives from a female donor with Graves disease. The CDR3 bases are TGCGCCAGCAGCGGAGTTGTGGACACTGAAGCTTTCTTT. Amino acids: CASSGVVDTEAFF.